The 23 T cell receptor beta chains below come from one sample, sequenced in a study of technical replicates of blood from several donors. Repertoires were generated with immunoSEQ multiplex PCR, while TCRdb's copy carries only in-frame clones and drops some. The sample lists 50,000 to 70,000 clones; around 88% were seen once. The sample comprised PBMCs. The receptor source for this set is a human donor in good health. Some clones in this sample may be carry-over from other donors' samples.

This chain uses TRBV7-6 with TRBJ2-1; tentative D call: TRBD2 (5 bases). V shed 1 base and J shed 7 bases, with 14 bases lying between them. The CDR3 spans 15 residues. Looked up from germline, CDR1 is SGHVS and CDR2 is FNYEAQ. The DNA of the CDR3 is TGTGCCAGCAGCTTAGGGCCGGGGAGTGGTAATGAGCAGTTCTTC. Translating gives CASSLGPGSGNEQFF. Combining the CDR3 with reference TRBV7-6 and TRBJ2-1 gives the whole variable domain GAGVSQSPRYKVTKRGQDVALRCDPISGHVSLYWYRQALGQGPEFLTYFNYEAQQDKSGLPNDRFSAERPEGSISTLTIQRTEQRDSAMYRCASSLGPGSGNEQFFGPGTRLTVL.

The V gene is TRBV30, the J gene TRBJ1-1; TRBD1 is a possible D gene (6 bases). The CDR3 length is 13 residues. The germline CDR1 and CDR2 sequences are GTSNPN and SVGIG (reference sequence). With 2 bases removed from V and 4 bases from J, the gap between germline ends came to 11 bases. DNA of the CDR3: TGTGCCTGGAGTAATACAGGGATCACTGAAGCTTTCTTT. It codes for CAWSNTGITEAFF.

This chain links TRBV5-1 with TRBJ2-4, with D possibly being TRBD2 (5 bases). CDR1 is SGHRS and CDR2 is YFSETQ in the germline V gene. This CDR3 region has 15 residues. V was pared by 7 bases and J by 7 bases, with 21 bases between. CDR3 nucleotides: TGCGCCAGCCCCGGCAGGAGGCAGCCAAGGAACATTCAGTACTTC. Translation: CASPGRRQPRNIQYF.

This clone was seen a few times. The rearrangement joins TRBV6-5 to TRBJ1-1; 7 nucleotides agree with TRBD1. V gave up 4 bases and J gave up 2 bases; unmatched junction bases: 7. Per the germline V gene, CDR1 is MNHEY and CDR2 is SVGAGI. The CDR3 is 15 residues long. The CDR3, as DNA: TGTGCCAGCAGTTCCCCGACAGGGAGAAACACTGAAGCTTTCTTT. As protein: CASSSPTGRNTEAFF.

The gene calls are TRBV19 and TRBJ2-4, with TRBD1 identical over 8 bases. CDR1 LNHDA and CDR2 SQIVND come from the germline V gene (reference sequence). The CDR3 sequence is 14 residues long. With 6 bases clipped from V and 7 bases from J, the junction kept 8 bases outside the gene matches. The CDR3 DNA reads TGTGCCAGTAGAAACTTGGGACAGGAGAACATTCAGTACTTC. Translated: CASRNLGQENIQYF.

The chain recombines TRBV15 with TRBJ2-1; unclear D gene. The CDR3 length is 16 residues. V was shortened by 1 base and J by 7 bases, with 17 bases between the two germline ends. Germline CDR1 LNHNV, CDR2 YYDKDF (reference sequence). CDR3 amino acids: CATSRGGAAVGNEQFF. Written as DNA, the CDR3 is TGTGCCACCAGCAGAGGAGGCGCGGCGGTTGGGAATGAGCAGTTCTTC.

CDR3 region: CASSPGQYGNTIYF. CDR3 DNA sequence: TGTGCCAGCAGCCCGGGACAGTATGGAAACACCATATATTTT. V gene TRBV7-6 combines with J gene TRBJ1-3; TRBD1 aligns across 7 bases. V trimming: 5 bases; J trimming: 3 bases; junction bases outside the gene matches: 4. CDR3 length: 14 amino acids. Germline V CDR1 and CDR2: SGHVS, FNYEAQ.

The rearrangement joins TRBV9 to TRBJ2-1; 12 bases are a match to TRBD2. V trimming: 4 bases; J trimming: 3 bases; junction bases outside the gene matches: 11. The CDR3 covers 18 residues. CDR1 is SGDLS and CDR2 is YYNGEE in the germline V gene. CDR3 amino acids: CASSFQTSGRGVYNEQFF. The CDR3 bases are TGTGCCAGCAGCTTCCAGACTAGCGGGAGAGGTGTCTACAATGAGCAGTTCTTC.

The genes are TRBV9 and TRBJ2-3; 10 bases line up with TRBD1. This CDR3 is built from 17 residues. The trim removed 4 bases at V and 0 bases at J, leaving 8 bases unmatched. CDR1 is SGDLS, CDR2 YYNGEE, per germline. The chain's CDR3 is CASSSRTGGWSTDTQYF. CDR3 sequence (DNA): TGTGCCAGCAGCTCCCGGACAGGGGGATGGAGCACAGATACGCAGTATTTT.

J is TRBJ2-7 and V is TRBV29-1, with 7 bases aligning to TRBD1. Germline CDR1 and CDR2: SQVTM and ANQGSEA. After removal of 8 bases from V and 3 bases from J, the junction contained 10 bases not matched to a gene. This CDR3 comprises 13 residues. The CDR3 region has the DNA TGCAGCTCTCAGGGACAGTCCGGCTACGAGCAGTACTTC. The encoded protein is CSSQGQSGYEQYF.

This chain links TRBV30 with TRBJ1-2; D remains ambiguous. CDR1 and CDR2 (germline): GTSNPN, SVGIG (reference sequence). Trimming removed 5 bases from V and 8 bases from J, with 9 bases in between. This CDR3 spans 10 amino acids. This chain's CDR3 is CAWGGVGYTF. The CDR3 DNA sequence: TGTGCCTGGGGCGGGGTAGGCTACACCTTC.

This clone was seen only a few times. The chain combines TRBV28 with TRBJ1-4; TRBD1 might be the D (6 bases). CDR1 MDHEN and CDR2 SYDVKM come from the germline V gene. Trimming shortened V by 6 bases and J by 8 bases, and 16 bases separated the two germline ends. This CDR3 contains 14 residues. The CDR3 spells CASRIGGADEKLFF. Here the CDR3 DNA reads TGTGCCAGCAGAATTGGGGGCGCAGACGAAAAACTGTTTTTT. Drawing the rest from reference TRBV28 and TRBJ1-4, the complete variable domain is DVKVTQSSRYLVKRTGEKVFLECVQDMDHENMFWYRQDPGLGLRLIYFSYDVKMKEKGDIPEGYSVSREKKERFSLILESASTNQTSMYLCASRIGGADEKLFFGSGTQLSVL.

This rearrangement joins TRBV4-1 to TRBJ2-1; 11 positions agree with TRBD2. In germline, CDR1 is MGHRA, CDR2 YSYEKL. This CDR3 contains 18 residues. J lost 5 bases, V lost 1 base, and 10 bases had no gene match. The CDR3 loop is CASSQVISGRARDNEQFF. The CDR3 DNA reads as TGCGCCAGCAGCCAAGTGATTAGCGGGAGGGCCCGCGACAATGAGCAGTTCTTC.

This chain uses TRBV7-2 with TRBJ2-5; 7 bases are shared with TRBD2. J gave up 5 bases and V 8 bases, and 8 bases lay outside the gene matches. This CDR3 has 13 residues. In germline, CDR1 is SGHTA, CDR2 FQGNSA. CDR3 in DNA: TGTGCCAGCGGGAGGGGCTTCGGGGAGACCCAGTACTTC. Its protein is CASGRGFGETQYF.

In DNA form, the CDR3 reads TGTGCCAGCAGCTCTAGCGGGGCCACAGATACGCAGTATTTT. Amino acids: CASSSSGATDTQYF. The chain carries TRBV7-3 and TRBJ2-3; TRBD2 matches 9 bases. The CDR3 runs to 14 residues. The V gene's germline CDR1 is SGHTA and CDR2 FQGTGA. J was trimmed by 2 bases and V by 4 bases; bases with no gene match: 1.

This clone was detected a few times. The rearrangement links TRBV29-1 to TRBJ2-2; 8 bases are a match to TRBD2. Per germline, CDR1 SQVTM and CDR2 ANQGSEA. Losses at the gene ends were 4 bases for V and 4 bases for J; bases not matched to a gene: 8. This CDR3 has 15 amino acids. The chain's CDR3 is CSVGSYAGGTGELFF. CDR3 nucleotide sequence: TGCAGCGTTGGTTCCTACGCGGGGGGCACCGGGGAGCTGTTTTTT.

This rearrangement joins TRBV25-1 to TRBJ2-7; perhaps TRBD1 as D (6 bases). Germline assignment: CDR1 MGHDK and CDR2 SYGVNS. V was trimmed by 4 bases and J by 0 bases, leaving 16 bases between them. This CDR3 region has 16 residues. Here the CDR3 DNA reads TGTGCCAGCAGTGCCCCGGTGACAGGACACTCCTACGAGCAGTACTTC. As protein: CASSAPVTGHSYEQYF.

This sequence joins TRBV18 and TRBJ2-1; 7 bases map to TRBD2. The germline V gene encodes CDR1 KGHSH and CDR2 LQKENI. The CDR3 has 14 amino acids. V lost 4 bases, J lost 5 bases, and 5 bases stayed unmatched. CDR3 protein: CASSLGLTNNEQFF. The CDR3 region has the DNA TGTGCCAGCTCACTGGGACTAACTAACAATGAGCAGTTCTTC.

The chain couples TRBV2 to TRBJ1-2, with a weak D call TRBD1 (5 bases). CDR1 is SNHLY and CDR2 is FYNNEI in the germline V gene. Trimming removed 7 bases from V and 8 bases from J, with 17 bases in between. The CDR3 extends over 13 amino acids. CDR3 protein: CASTGGQGRGYTF. The CDR3 DNA follows: TGTGCCAGCACAGGCGGCCAGGGCAGAGGCTACACCTTC.

The genes are TRBV7-3 and TRBJ2-3; D perhaps matches TRBD2 (5 bases). Germline loops: CDR1 SGHTA, CDR2 FQGTGA. V dropped 2 bases and J dropped 4 bases, with 13 bases sitting between them. The CDR3 consists of 15 residues. In nucleotides, the CDR3 is TGTGCCAGCAGCTTATTTGGCGGAGGAGCAGATACGCAGTATTTT. Amino acids: CASSLFGGGADTQYF. Full variable domain (outside the CDR3, taken from reference TRBV7-3 and TRBJ2-3): GAGVSQTPSNKVTEKGKYVELRCDPISGHTALYWYRQSLGQGPEFLIYFQGTGAADDSGLPNDRFFAVRPEGSVSTLKIQRTERGDSAVYLCASSLFGGGADTQYFGPGTRLTVL.

V is TRBV5-1 and J is TRBJ2-2; tentative D call: TRBD2 (6 bases). Germline-derived CDR1 and CDR2 are SGHRS and YFSETQ. This CDR3 has 15 amino acids. Between the trimmed V and J ends, which lost 3 bases and 0 bases, there was a span of 9 bases. CDR3 amino acids: CASSWRGANTGELFF. The DNA for the CDR3 is TGCGCCAGCAGCTGGCGGGGTGCGAACACCGGGGAGCTGTTTTTT.

The chain couples TRBV30 to TRBJ1-2; TRBD1 might be the D (5 bases). V was cut by 0 bases and J by 6 bases, with 8 bases left in between. Per germline, CDR1 GTSNPN and CDR2 SVGIG (reference sequence). The CDR3 has 12 residues. CDR3 protein: CAWSVSGHGYTF. The CDR3 DNA reads as TGTGCCTGGAGTGTATCAGGGCATGGCTACACCTTC.

The chain recombines TRBV5-4 with TRBJ1-5; 7 nucleotides agree with TRBD1. The CDR3 sequence is 18 residues long. Germline loops: CDR1 SGHNT, CDR2 YYREEE (reference sequence). Trimming cost V 5 bases and J 0 bases; bases outside gene matches: 14. In DNA form, the CDR3 reads TGTGCCAGCAGGACAGGGTTAACATCCCCCCGTAGCAATCAGCCCCAGCATTTT. Amino acids: CASRTGLTSPRSNQPQHF.